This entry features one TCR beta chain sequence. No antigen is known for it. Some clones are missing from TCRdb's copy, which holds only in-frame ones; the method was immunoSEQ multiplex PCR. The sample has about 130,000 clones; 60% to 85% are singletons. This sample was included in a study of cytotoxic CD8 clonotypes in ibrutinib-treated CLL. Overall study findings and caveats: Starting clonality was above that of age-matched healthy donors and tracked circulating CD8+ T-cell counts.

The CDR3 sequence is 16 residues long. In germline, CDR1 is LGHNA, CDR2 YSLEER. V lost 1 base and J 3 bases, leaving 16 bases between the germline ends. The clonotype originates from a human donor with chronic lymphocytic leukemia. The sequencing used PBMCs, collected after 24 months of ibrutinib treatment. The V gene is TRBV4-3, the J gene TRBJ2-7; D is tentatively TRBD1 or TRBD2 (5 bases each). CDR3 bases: TGCGCCAGCAGCCAAGCCCCCGGGGCGGCTGGCTACGAGCAGTACTTC. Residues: CASSQAPGAAGYEQYF.